A single sample is the source of the 15 T cell receptor beta chains below, sequenced in a study of blood T cell repertoires in COVID-19. Data came from immunoSEQ multiplex PCR; TCRdb stores just in-frame clones and leaves some out. In the table there are approximately 300,000 clones, roughly 89% of which are singletons. Sequencing was performed on peripheral blood. The receptors derive from a woman between 35 and 50 years old with COVID-19, enrolled during active disease.

The V gene is TRBV9, the J gene TRBJ2-1; 7 nucleotides line up with TRBD2. V shed 0 bases and J 4 bases; nucleotides not matched to a gene: 4. There are 15 residues in the CDR3. Germline values: CDR1 SGDLS, CDR2 YYNGEE. The CDR3 is CASSVVAGVYNEQFF. The CDR3 DNA is TGTGCCAGCAGCGTAGTGGCGGGGGTGTACAATGAGCAGTTCTTC. The full variable domain, in which reference TRBV9 and TRBJ2-1 provide the parts outside the CDR3, is DSGVTQTPKHLITATGQRVTLRCSPRSGDLSVYWYQQSLDQGLQFLIQYYNGEERAKGNILERFSAQQFPDLHSELNLSSLELGDSALYFCASSVVAGVYNEQFFGPGTRLTVL.

The CDR3 region is CAISGIGGTASGNTIYF. In DNA, the CDR3 is TGTGCCATCAGTGGAATAGGGGGGACAGCCTCTGGAAACACCATATATTTT. V is TRBV10-3 and J is TRBJ1-3; 7 bases line up with TRBD1. The V segment lost 4 bases and the J segment 0 bases; nucleotides outside the gene matches: 9. The CDR3 is 17 residues long. Germline V CDR1 and CDR2: ENHRY, SYGVKD.

This clone has only one observation. V and J are TRBV4-3 and TRBJ2-3, with 7 positions matching TRBD1. J gave up 8 bases and V 3 bases, and 2 bases lay outside the gene matches. The CDR3 totals 12 residues. Germline CDR1 is LGHNA and CDR2 is YSLEER. CDR3 sequence (DNA): TGCGCCAGCAGCCACCACAGGGGTACGCAGTATTTT. Translated: CASSHHRGTQYF.

This clone is a singleton in its sample. The V and J genes are TRBV6-5 and TRBJ2-7; possibly TRBD2 for D (6 bases). V lost 5 bases, J lost 5 bases, and 19 bases lay in between. This CDR3 spans 15 amino acids. Germline V gives CDR1 MNHEY, CDR2 SVGAGI. The CDR3 loop reads CASSPRGVGADEQYF. The CDR3, as DNA: TGTGCCAGCAGTCCCCGCGGGGTTGGGGCGGACGAGCAGTACTTC.

The table lists this clone with a few counts. The chain uses TRBV3-1 (or the pseudogene TRBV3-2) and TRBJ1-6; the D gene is possibly TRBD1 (6 bases). Germline CDR1 reads LGHDT; CDR2 reads YNNKEL (reference sequence). The length of the CDR3 is 16 residues. V was pared by 0 bases and J by 10 bases, with 16 bases between. CDR3 DNA sequence: TGTGCCAGCAGCCAAGATCTCGGGGGGCTCGGCTCACCCCTCCACTTT. Protein: CASSQDLGGLGSPLHF.

The chain employs TRBV7-8 and TRBJ1-1, with 9 bases identical to TRBD1. This CDR3 region has 14 residues. The V gene's germline CDR1 is SGHVS and CDR2 FQNEAQ. Germline trimming cut 5 bases from V and 6 bases from J; bases unmatched to any gene: 7. Here the CDR3 DNA reads TGTGCCAGCAGCCCCGGGACAGGGATGGCTGAAGCTTTCTTT. Its translation is CASSPGTGMAEAFF. The full variable domain, completed using reference TRBV7-8 and TRBJ1-1, is GAGVSQSPRYKVAKRGQDVALRCDPISGHVSLFWYQQALGQGPEFLTYFQNEAQLDKSGLPSDRFFAERPEGSVSTLKIQRTQQEDSAVYLCASSPGTGMAEAFFGQGTRLTVV.

This clone has a count of ten or more. The same CDR3 can be traced to other DNA sequences in this sample. V usage is TRBV19 and J usage is TRBJ1-5; 7 positions agree with TRBD1. The V and J ends lost 4 bases and 3 bases, in that order; junction bases with no gene match: 9. CDR3 length: 16 amino acids. Per the germline V gene, CDR1 is LNHDA and CDR2 is SQIVND (reference sequence). The DNA of the CDR3 is TGTGCCAGTAGTACCCCCACCAGGGGGAACAATCAGCCCCAGCATTTT. This sequence encodes CASSTPTRGNNQPQHF.

The chain carries TRBV5-6 and TRBJ1-3; D not certain. Germline V gene data show CDR1 as SGHDT and CDR2 as YYEEEE. The CDR3 totals 16 residues. Trimming took 0 bases from V and 0 from J, leaving 10 bases between them. The CDR3: CASSLGQKPSGNTIYF. The DNA of the CDR3 is TGTGCCAGCAGCTTGGGGCAGAAACCCTCTGGAAACACCATATATTTT. Drawing the rest from reference TRBV5-6 and TRBJ1-3, the complete variable domain is DAGVTQSPTHLIKTRGQQVTLRCSPKSGHDTVSWYQQALGQGPQFIFQYYEEEERQRGNFPDRFSGHQFPNYSSELNVNALLLGDSALYLCASSLGQKPSGNTIYFGEGSWLTVV.

V and J are TRBV4-3 and TRBJ1-4; D unresolved. Germline V gene sequence: CDR1 LGHNA, CDR2 YSLEER. V was shortened by 2 bases and J by 7 bases, with 8 bases between the two germline ends. The CDR3 contains 13 residues. The DNA for the CDR3 is TGCGCCAGCAGCCAAAACCGGGGTGAAAAACTGTTTTTT. Translating it yields CASSQNRGEKLFF.

CDR3 nucleotides: TGTGCCAGCTCACGTGGGACTAGCGGGGCTTACGAGCAGTACTTC. This sequence encodes CASSRGTSGAYEQYF. V gene TRBV18 combines with J gene TRBJ2-7; 13 bases line up with TRBD2. Germline CDR1 KGHSH, CDR2 LQKENI. This CDR3 contains 15 residues. The V segment lost 4 bases and the J segment 4 bases; nucleotides outside the gene matches: 4.

This chain connects TRBV28 to TRBJ1-2, with D tentatively TRBD1 (5 bases). CDR1 and CDR2 (germline): MDHEN, SYDVKM. Trimming pared 8 bases from V and 2 bases from J, leaving 15 bases between. The CDR3 length is 14 residues. The CDR3 nucleotides read TGTGCCAGCCGGCGTGACAGTTTCAACTATGGCTACACCTTC. It codes for CASRRDSFNYGYTF.

The chain combines TRBV5-1 with TRBJ2-7, with TRBD1 as a possible D gene (7 bases). V was clipped by 1 base and J by 4 bases, with 15 bases between them. Per germline, CDR1 SGHRS and CDR2 YFSETQ. The CDR3 loop spans 15 amino acids. In DNA, the CDR3 is TGCGCCAGCAGCTTGCTCCAGGGGGGTCGTTACGAGCAGTACTTC. This gives the protein CASSLLQGGRYEQYF.

The chain joins TRBV27 to TRBJ1-2; 7 positions match TRBD1. V was clipped by 3 bases and J by 4 bases; unmatched bases: 2. In germline, CDR1 is MNHEY, CDR2 SMNVEV (reference sequence). The CDR3 is made up of 13 amino acids. The CDR3 loop is CASSLGDSYGYTF. CDR3 DNA: TGTGCCAGCAGTTTGGGGGACAGCTATGGCTACACCTTC.

The chain links TRBV7-8 to TRBJ2-1; 11 nucleotides align to TRBD2. Germline trimming cut 5 bases from V and 12 bases from J; bases unmatched to any gene: 18. Germline CDR1 reads SGHVS; CDR2 reads FQNEAQ. This CDR3 contains 17 residues. CDR3 DNA: TGTGCCAGCAGCCCGCGACTAGCGGGGAATACAATGATAGTGCAGTTCTTC. Amino acids: CASSPRLAGNTMIVQFF. The complete variable domain, with remaining parts taken from reference TRBV7-8 and TRBJ2-1, reads GAGVSQSPRYKVAKRGQDVALRCDPISGHVSLFWYQQALGQGPEFLTYFQNEAQLDKSGLPSDRFFAERPEGSVSTLKIQRTQQEDSAVYLCASSPRLAGNTMIVQFFGPGTRLTVL.

The V call is TRBV9, the J call TRBJ2-3, with D maybe TRBD2 (6 bases). The ends were cut back, 0 bases at V and 2 bases at J, with 19 bases in the middle. The CDR3 runs 18 residues. CDR1 is SGDLS and CDR2 is YYNGEE in the germline V gene. DNA of the CDR3: TGTGCCAGCAGCGTAGGATCCTTGTGGAGGGCGGACACAGATACGCAGTATTTT. Its protein is CASSVGSLWRADTDTQYF.